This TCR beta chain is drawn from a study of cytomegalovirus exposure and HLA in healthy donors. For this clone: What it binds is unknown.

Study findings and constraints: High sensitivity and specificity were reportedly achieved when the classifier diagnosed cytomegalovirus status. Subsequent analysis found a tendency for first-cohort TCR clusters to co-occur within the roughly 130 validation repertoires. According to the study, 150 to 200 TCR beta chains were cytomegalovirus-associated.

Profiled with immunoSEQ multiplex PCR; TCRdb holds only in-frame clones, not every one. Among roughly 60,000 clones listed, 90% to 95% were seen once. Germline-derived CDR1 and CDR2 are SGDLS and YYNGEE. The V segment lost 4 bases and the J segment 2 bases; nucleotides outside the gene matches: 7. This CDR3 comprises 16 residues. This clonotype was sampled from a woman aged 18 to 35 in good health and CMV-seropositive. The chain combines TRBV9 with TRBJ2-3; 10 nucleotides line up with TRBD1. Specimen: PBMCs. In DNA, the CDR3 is TGTGCCAGCAGCCCACCCGGGACAGGGGACACAGATACGCAGTATTTT. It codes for CASSPPGTGDTDTQYF.